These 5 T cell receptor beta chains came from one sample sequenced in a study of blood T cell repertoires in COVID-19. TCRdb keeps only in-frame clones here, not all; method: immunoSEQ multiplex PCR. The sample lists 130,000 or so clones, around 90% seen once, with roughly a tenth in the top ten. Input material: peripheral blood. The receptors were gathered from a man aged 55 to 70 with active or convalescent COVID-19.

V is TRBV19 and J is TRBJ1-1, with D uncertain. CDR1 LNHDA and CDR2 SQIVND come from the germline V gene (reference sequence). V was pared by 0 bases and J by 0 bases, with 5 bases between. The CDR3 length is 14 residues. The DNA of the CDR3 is TGTGCCAGTAGTATAGACAGTTTGAACACTGAAGCTTTCTTT. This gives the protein CASSIDSLNTEAFF.

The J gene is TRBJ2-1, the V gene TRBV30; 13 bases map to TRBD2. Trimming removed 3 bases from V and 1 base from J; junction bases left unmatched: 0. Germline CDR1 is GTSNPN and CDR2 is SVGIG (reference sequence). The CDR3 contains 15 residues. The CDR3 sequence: CAWRLAGGSYNEQFF. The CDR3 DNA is TGTGCCTGGAGACTAGCGGGAGGGTCCTACAATGAGCAGTTCTTC. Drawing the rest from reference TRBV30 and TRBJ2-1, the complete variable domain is SQTIHQWPATLVQPVGSPLSLECTVEGTSNPNLYWYRQAAGRGLQLLFYSVGIGQISSEVPQNLSASRPQDRQFILSSKKLLLSDSGFYLCAWRLAGGSYNEQFFGPGTRLTVL.

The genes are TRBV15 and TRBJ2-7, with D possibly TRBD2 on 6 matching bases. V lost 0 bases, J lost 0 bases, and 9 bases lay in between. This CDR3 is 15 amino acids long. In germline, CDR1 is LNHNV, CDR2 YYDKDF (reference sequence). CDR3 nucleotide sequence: TGTGCCACCAGCAGAGATCCGGGGGTCTCCTACGAGCAGTACTTC. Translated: CATSRDPGVSYEQYF.

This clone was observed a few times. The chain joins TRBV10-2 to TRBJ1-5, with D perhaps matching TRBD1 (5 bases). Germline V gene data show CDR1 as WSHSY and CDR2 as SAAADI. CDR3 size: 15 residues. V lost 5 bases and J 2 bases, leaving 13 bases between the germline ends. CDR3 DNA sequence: TGCGCCAGCAGTCCCCCGGGGGTAGGCAATCAGCCCCAGCATTTT. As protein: CASSPPGVGNQPQHF.

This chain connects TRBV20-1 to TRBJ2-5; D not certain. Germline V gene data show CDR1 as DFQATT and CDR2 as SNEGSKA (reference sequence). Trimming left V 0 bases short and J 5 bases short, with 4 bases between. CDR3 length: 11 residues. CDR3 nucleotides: TGCAGTGCTAGAGATCGGGAGACCCAGTACTTC. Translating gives CSARDRETQYF.